A selection of T cell receptor beta chains follows, all from one sample in a study of cytomegalovirus exposure and HLA in healthy donors. TCRdb's copy holds only in-frame clones and misses some; the assay was immunoSEQ multiplex PCR. This repertoire includes approximately 110,000 clones. The material sequenced was PBMCs. The receptors were sampled from a man in his forties or fifties in good health and CMV-seronegative. Both conserved end residues are part of each CDR3. A D gene is named only where the DNA matches it firmly.

D,J,length,V,DNA,CDR3
.,TRBJ1-5,15,TRBV6-5,TGTGCCAGCAGGGCCCTCTGGCCACACAATCAGCCCCAGCATTTT,CASRALWPHNQPQHF
TRBD2,TRBJ2-2,16,TRBV11-2,TGTGCCAGCAGCCGGACTAGCGGGGTTAACACCGGGGAGCTGTTTTTT,CASSRTSGVNTGELFF
TRBD1,TRBJ1-4,13,TRBV27,TGTGCCAGCACTAGGACAGGGACTGAAAAACTGTTTTTT,CASTRTGTEKLFF
.,TRBJ1-1,15,TRBV5-1,TGCGCCAGCAGCTTGGAGGGAGGCTTGAACACTGAAGCTTTCTTT,CASSLEGGLNTEAFF
TRBD1,TRBJ1-1,14,TRBV2,TGTGCCAGCAGCCCCCTCGACAGGGGGCGAGGAGCTTTCTTT,CASSPLDRGRGAFF
TRBD2,TRBJ2-1,15,TRBV7-9,TGTGCCAGCAGCTTGGACGGCGGGGGTTACAATGAGCAGTTCTTC,CASSLDGGGYNEQFF
.,TRBJ2-2,13,TRBV5-1,TGCGCCAGCTGTGCAGAGAACACCGGGGAGCTGTTTTTT,CASCAENTGELFF
TRBD2,TRBJ2-3,15,TRBV30,TGTGCCTGGAGTGTACCAGCGGGAGGCCCAGATACGCAGTATTTT,CAWSVPAGGPDTQYF
.,TRBJ2-3,15,TRBV5-1,TGCGCCAGCAGCTCCGCTAGCGAGGGACCAGATACGCAGTATTTT,CASSSASEGPDTQYF
.,TRBJ1-1,13,TRBV5-6,TGTGCCAGCAGCTCCATAGGGAGGAATGAAGCTTTCTTT,CASSSIGRNEAFF
TRBD1,TRBJ2-7,14,TRBV28,TGTGCCAGCAGTCTACAGGGGAGCTCCTACGAGCAGTACTTC,CASSLQGSSYEQYF
TRBD2,TRBJ2-7,15,TRBV5-1,TGCGCCAGCAGGACGGTAGCGGGGAGCTCCTACGAGCAGTACTTC,CASRTVAGSSYEQYF
.,TRBJ1-1,13,TRBV19,TGTGCCAGTAGAGACAGAGCCGACACTGAAGCTTTCTTT,CASRDRADTEAFF
.,TRBJ1-2,14,TRBV5-1,TGCGCCAGCACACCCGGAGGGGCTAACTATGGCTACACCTTC,CASTPGGANYGYTF
TRBD2,TRBJ2-3,14,TRBV5-1,TGCGCCAGTACCAGTTGGGGGGGAACAGATACGCAGTATTTT,CASTSWGGTDTQYF
TRBD2,TRBJ2-5,17,TRBV11-3,TGTGCCAGCAGCTGGGGCGGGGGTTTCGCTTCCTCAGAGACCCAGTACTTC,CASSWGGGFASSETQYF
.,TRBJ2-7,12,TRBV27,TGTGCCAGCAGTTTCCGCAGGGGCGAGCAGTACTTC,CASSFRRGEQYF
TRBD1,TRBJ1-5,15,TRBV11-2,TGTGCCAGCAGCTTGACAGGGACGAGGGATCAGCCCCAGCATTTT,CASSLTGTRDQPQHF
.,TRBJ1-1,16,TRBV15,TGTGCCACCAGCAGAGATTTGGCGGGATCTGGAGGTATGACTTTCTTT,CATSRDLAGSGGMTFF
.,TRBJ1-2,12,TRBV27,TGTGCCAGCAGTACAGGGAAGAGTGGCTACACCTTC,CASSTGKSGYTF
TRBD1,TRBJ2-1,18,TRBV11-3,TGTGCCAGCAGCTTAGATGGCAGGGGGCGGGCCGCGTCCGGGGAGCAGTTCTTC,CASSLDGRGRAASGEQFF
TRBD2,TRBJ2-4,17,TRBV5-1,TGCGCCAGCAGCCTGGAGGGTAGCGGGAGCGCCAAAAACATTCAGTACTTC,CASSLEGSGSAKNIQYF
.,TRBJ2-1,13,TRBV10-3,TGTGCCATCAGTGGAATAGGTAGCGATGAGCAGTTCTTC,CAISGIGSDEQFF
.,TRBJ2-3,15,TRBV27,TGTGCCAGCAGTTCCCGGGACTTGCGGCCAGATACGCAGTATTTT,CASSSRDLRPDTQYF
TRBD1,TRBJ1-2,14,TRBV4-1,TGCGCCAGCAGCCCTGGGACAGGGGGTATGGGCTACACCTTC,CASSPGTGGMGYTF
.,TRBJ1-6,16,TRBV7-2,TGTGCCAGCAGCCTATTGGGGAGCTCCTATAATTCACCCCTCCACTTT,CASSLLGSSYNSPLHF
.,TRBJ2-7,13,TRBV7-2,TGTGCCAGCAGCTTCGAACAGGTGGGCGAGCAGTACTTC,CASSFEQVGEQYF
TRBD1,TRBJ2-7,13,TRBV28,TGTGCCAGCAGTTTTGGGCAGGGGGAAAAGCAGTACTTC,CASSFGQGEKQYF
TRBD2,TRBJ2-2,16,TRBV11-3,TGTGCCAGCAGCTTAGCCGGCGGGAGGACCACCGGGGAGCTGTTTTTT,CASSLAGGRTTGELFF
.,TRBJ1-2,12,TRBV7-9,TGTGCCAGCATAGGCGGGGGCGATGGCTACACCTTC,CASIGGGDGYTF
TRBD2,TRBJ2-7,15,TRBV11-2,TGTGCCAGCAGCTTAGAGGCTAGCGGGGACTACGAGCAGTACTTC,CASSLEASGDYEQYF
TRBD1,TRBJ2-7,14,TRBV28,TGTGCCAGCAGAGGGGGCGGGCCCAACTACGAGCAGTACTTC,CASRGGGPNYEQYF
TRBD1,TRBJ2-1,14,TRBV30,TGTGCCTGGAGTGCCGGGACAGGGTACAATGAGCAGTTCTTC,CAWSAGTGYNEQFF
TRBD2,TRBJ2-1,18,TRBV28,TGTGCCAGCATGTCCTTCCGGGAGGGCCCTTACCCCTACAATGAGCAGTTCTTC,CASMSFREGPYPYNEQFF
TRBD2,TRBJ2-1,17,TRBV7-9,TGTGCCAGCAGCCCGCGGACTAGCGGGAATCGGTACAATGAGCAGTTCTTC,CASSPRTSGNRYNEQFF
.,TRBJ2-1,14,TRBV9,TGTGCCAGCAGCGTGGCAGGGGATCACAATGAGCAGTTCTTC,CASSVAGDHNEQFF
.,TRBJ1-1,13,TRBV28,TGTGCCAGCAGTTACACGGGGTTCACTGAAGCTTTCTTT,CASSYTGFTEAFF
TRBD2,TRBJ2-7,15,TRBV18,TGTGCCAGCTCAATGGGAGACGGGGGGGTGTACGAGCAGTACTTC,CASSMGDGGVYEQYF
.,TRBJ2-7,13,TRBV29-1,TGCAGCGTTACATCCCGCCCCCCCTACGAGCAGTACTTC,CSVTSRPPYEQYF
TRBD1,TRBJ1-5,15,TRBV6-5,TGTGCCAGCAGTTCACAGGGGTATAGCAATCAGCCCCAGCATTTT,CASSSQGYSNQPQHF
TRBD2,TRBJ2-3,15,TRBV29-1,TGCAGCGTCGCGGGAGGACCAATCAGCACAGATACGCAGTATTTT,CSVAGGPISTDTQYF
.,TRBJ2-7,17,TRBV11-3,TGTGCCAGCAGCTTAGATAGGACTATAGTCCCGGCCTACGAGCAGTACTTC,CASSLDRTIVPAYEQYF
TRBD2,TRBJ2-1,12,TRBV29-1,TGCAGCGTTGGACTAGCGGGAAGTGAGCAGTTCTTC,CSVGLAGSEQFF
TRBD1,TRBJ1-1,15,TRBV25-1,TGTGCCAGCAGTGAATTGGGGACGCAGGGGGCTGAAGCTTTCTTT,CASSELGTQGAEAFF
.,TRBJ2-5,18,TRBV11-2,TGTGCCAGCAGCTTAGGCTACGGTTCCCCAGGGAAGGAGGAGACCCAGTACTTC,CASSLGYGSPGKEETQYF
TRBD1,TRBJ1-2,15,TRBV9,TGTGCCAGCAGCGTAGTCCCGGGACAGATCTATGGCTACACCTTC,CASSVVPGQIYGYTF
.,TRBJ1-1,13,TRBV7-3,TGTGCCAGCAGCTTCCAGGAGAACACTGAAGCTTTCTTT,CASSFQENTEAFF
.,TRBJ2-1,13,TRBV5-1,TGCGCCAGCAGCGGCGGGGAGTACAATGAGCAGTTCTTC,CASSGGEYNEQFF
TRBD1,TRBJ1-2,13,TRBV7-9,TGTGCCAGCAGCGGGGACAGCATCTATGGCTACACCTTC,CASSGDSIYGYTF
TRBD2,TRBJ2-1,15,TRBV19,TGTGCCAGTACCCCCTTTAGCGGGAGTGCCAATGAGCAGTTCTTC,CASTPFSGSANEQFF
TRBD2,TRBJ2-1,14,TRBV4-2,TGTGCCAGCAGCCAAGTTCTAGCGGACAATGAGCAGTTCTTC,CASSQVLADNEQFF
TRBD1,TRBJ2-5,13,TRBV15,TGTGCCACCAGCAGGGGACAGCAAGAGACCCAGTACTTC,CATSRGQQETQYF
.,TRBJ1-2,13,TRBV6-5,TGTGCCAGCACCCCGGCCAGGTTGGGCGGCTACACCTTC,CASTPARLGGYTF
TRBD2,TRBJ2-3,14,TRBV11-3,TGTGCCAGCAGCTTAGGCGGGAGAGAAGATACGCAGTATTTT,CASSLGGREDTQYF
.,TRBJ1-5,13,TRBV30,TGTGCCTGGAGTGAGGGGACTCATCAGCCCCAGCATTTT,CAWSEGTHQPQHF